This entry lists 5 T cell receptor beta chains sequenced from one sample in a study of CD8 T cells in ankylosing spondylitis. TCRdb reanalysed the 5' RACE reads using MiXCR and keeps one entry per CDR3 protein. The sample carries 220,000 or so distinct CDR3 sequences, 10% recorded once. Sequencing was carried out using blood, either unsorted or a sorted T cell fraction (not recorded which). The receptor source for this set is a male donor with ankylosing spondylitis or in good health (not recorded which).

The chain has TRBV11-2 and TRBJ2-2, with D hard to call. Trimming pared 1 base from V and 5 bases from J, leaving 8 bases between. This CDR3 is 14 amino acids long. CDR1 SGHAT and CDR2 FQNNGV come from the germline V gene. The CDR3 sequence is CASSLVAATGELFF. The CDR3 coding sequence is TGTGCCAGCAGCTTAGTGGCGGCAACCGGGGAGCTGTTTTTT.

The rearrangement links TRBV11-1 to TRBJ2-1; no reliable D call. Per germline, CDR1 SGHAT and CDR2 FQDESV (reference sequence). The CDR3 spans 13 residues. Trimming took off 5 bases at V and 9 bases at J, with 14 bases between the two ends. The CDR3 is CASSPNGDGEQFF. In DNA, the CDR3 is TGTGCCAGCAGCCCCAATGGGGATGGTGAGCAGTTCTTC. The full variable domain, with the rest looked up from reference TRBV11-1 and TRBJ2-1, is EAEVAQSPRYKITEKSQAVAFWCDPISGHATLYWYRQILGQGPELLVQFQDESVVDDSQLPKDRFSAERLKGVDSTLKIQPAELGDSAMYLCASSPNGDGEQFFGPGTRLTVL.

This clonotype was detected ten times or more. The chain uses TRBV6-5 and TRBJ1-2, with unresolved D. Germline V gives CDR1 MNHEY, CDR2 SVGAGI. V was cut by 2 bases and J by 4 bases, with 17 bases left in between. The CDR3 length is 16 residues. The CDR3 bases are TGTGCCAGCAGTTACGAAAGGGCGAAGGGTGGCTATGGCTACACCTTC. Translating gives CASSYERAKGGYGYTF.

As DNA, the CDR3 is TGTGCCAGCAGTTTCCAACCGGGACACGGGTCGGAGGGCCAGCATTTT. Its translation: CASSFQPGHGSEGQHF. The gene calls are TRBV28 and TRBJ1-5, with a tentative D call TRBD1 (6 bases). This CDR3 region has 16 residues. Trimming cost V 3 bases and J 12 bases, with 24 bases left between them. Germline CDR1 reads MDHEN; CDR2 reads SYDVKM. The full variable domain, completed using reference TRBV28 and TRBJ1-5, is DVKVTQSSRYLVKRTGEKVFLECVQDMDHENMFWYRQDPGLGLRLIYFSYDVKMKEKGDIPEGYSVSREKKERFSLILESASTNQTSMYLCASSFQPGHGSEGQHFGDGTRLSIL.

This clonotype showed up many times. V and J are TRBV5-6 and TRBJ2-7; D is possibly TRBD2 (6 bases). CDR1 and CDR2 from the germline V gene are SGHDT and YYEEEE. CDR3 size: 15 residues. Trimming left V 4 bases short and J 4 bases short, with 18 bases between. The CDR3 DNA is TGTGCCAGCAGCCCACCCGCCCGGGGGAGGTACGAGCAGTACTTC. It translates to CASSPPARGRYEQYF.